The 21 T cell receptor beta chains listed next were all sequenced from one sample in a study of blood T cell repertoires in COVID-19. Clones were read by immunoSEQ multiplex PCR, and TCRdb kept only the in-frame ones, dropping some. This table has 250,000 to 350,000 clones, roughly 90% appearing once. Sequenced: peripheral blood. The receptors were sampled from a man under 40 with acute or convalescent COVID-19.

The rearrangement joins TRBV28 to TRBJ1-1, with 7 bases that match TRBD1. V lost 5 bases, J lost 0 bases, and 6 bases stayed unmatched. The CDR3 covers 15 residues. Germline lookup yields CDR1 MDHEN and CDR2 SYDVKM. The CDR3, as DNA: TGTGCCAGCAGTCCCGGGGACAGAATGAACACTGAAGCTTTCTTT. It is translated as CASSPGDRMNTEAFF.

Here the CDR3 reads CASSYKGIRRDIEYHGPQHF. The CDR3 DNA is TGTGCCAGCAGTTATAAGGGTATTCGTCGGGACATAGAATATCATGGCCCCCAGCATTTT. This sequence joins TRBV6-7 and TRBJ1-5; perhaps TRBD1 as D (6 bases). TRBV6-7 is noted as an ORF with a role that remains uncertain. CDR3 length equals 20 residues. The ends were cut back, 3 bases at V and 10 bases at J, with 34 bases in the middle.

The chain combines TRBV7-6 with TRBJ2-1, with 11 bases that match TRBD2. This CDR3 is built from 16 residues. Germline trimming cut 4 bases from V and 5 bases from J; bases unmatched to any gene: 7. Germline V gives CDR1 SGHVS, CDR2 FNYEAQ. In DNA, the CDR3 is TGTGCCAGCAGCTCGCAACCGGGACTAGCGGACAATGAGCAGTTCTTC. It encodes CASSSQPGLADNEQFF.

J is TRBJ1-5 and V is TRBV7-8; D is unclear. V shed 4 bases and J shed 4 bases, with 14 bases lying between them. Looked up from germline, CDR1 is SGHVS and CDR2 is FQNEAQ. The CDR3 extends over 15 amino acids. CDR3 region: CASSSYRPSNQPQHF. CDR3 DNA sequence: TGTGCCAGCAGCTCGTACAGACCTTCGAATCAGCCCCAGCATTTT.

This chain joins TRBV5-5 and TRBJ2-7; D remains unclear. Germline V gene data show CDR1 as SGHKS and CDR2 as YYEKEE (reference sequence). Deletions cut 4 bases from V and 2 bases from J, with 13 bases between. There are 14 residues in the CDR3. The CDR3 loop reads CASSPQGGAYEQYF. CDR3 in DNA: TGTGCCAGCAGCCCCCAAGGCGGAGCCTACGAGCAGTACTTC.

This chain joins TRBV12-3 or TRBV12-4 and TRBJ1-2; D gene ambiguous. CDR3 length: 13 residues. Trimming removed 4 bases at V and 4 bases at J, with 10 bases between. CDR3 residues: CASSSSPGYGYTF. As DNA, the CDR3 is TGTGCCAGCAGTTCAAGTCCCGGCTATGGCTACACCTTC.

By sample fraction, this clone is medium-sized. The rearrangement uses TRBV4-2 and TRBJ2-1; 7 positions agree with TRBD2. V gave up 0 bases and J gave up 2 bases; unmatched junction bases: 7. This CDR3 has 17 residues. Germline V lookup: CDR1 LGHNA, CDR2 YNFKEQ. CDR3 protein: CASSQEFTGRAYNEQFF. CDR3 in DNA: TGTGCCAGCAGCCAAGAATTTACGGGGAGGGCCTACAATGAGCAGTTCTTC.

The chain recombines TRBV30 with TRBJ1-3; tentative D call: TRBD1 (5 bases). V was shortened by 0 bases and J by 0 bases, with 6 bases between the two germline ends. Germline-derived CDR1 and CDR2 are GTSNPN and SVGIG (reference sequence). The CDR3 is 14 residues long. The CDR3 protein is CAWSVQGSGNTIYF. The CDR3 DNA reads as TGTGCCTGGAGTGTCCAGGGCTCTGGAAACACCATATATTTT.

The chain combines TRBV4-1 with TRBJ1-4; tentative D call: TRBD1 (5 bases). The CDR3 is 17 amino acids. V was trimmed by 5 bases and J by 8 bases, leaving 24 bases between them. Germline-derived CDR1 and CDR2 are MGHRA and YSYEKL. The CDR3 coding sequence is TGCGCCAGCAGCACACGGCCGGGGGTACTAATCAACGAAAAACTGTTTTTT. Its translation is CASSTRPGVLINEKLFF.

Comments on this clone: Additional DNA sequences in this sample encode the identical CDR3. V usage is TRBV28 and J usage is TRBJ2-7, with D uncertain. Trimming stripped 3 bases from V and 3 bases from J, with 3 bases between. The CDR3 runs to 11 residues. CDR1 MDHEN and CDR2 SYDVKM come from the germline V gene. CDR3 nucleotides: TGTGCCAGCAGTTTGCGCTACGAGCAGTACTTC. Its protein is CASSLRYEQYF.

The chain recombines TRBV19 with TRBJ1-2; maybe TRBD1 (6 bases). Germline V gives CDR1 LNHDA, CDR2 SQIVND (reference sequence). The length of the CDR3 is 18 residues. V lost 3 bases to trimming and J lost 0 bases, with 20 bases between them. As DNA, the CDR3 is TGTGCCAGTAGTATCGGAAGGGGGTTAATACGTTCTAACTATGGCTACACCTTC. It translates to CASSIGRGLIRSNYGYTF.

This chain uses TRBV5-1 with TRBJ2-7; a weak D match, TRBD2 (7 bases). The germline gives CDR1 SGHRS, CDR2 YFSETQ. Trimming shortened V by 1 base and J by 3 bases, and 11 bases separated the two germline ends. The CDR3 contains 14 residues. CDR3 coding DNA: TGCGCCAGCAGCTTGACAGGGACTAACTACGAGCAGTACTTC. Its protein is CASSLTGTNYEQYF.

This chain connects TRBV11-2 to TRBJ2-7, with 9 bases matching TRBD2. J was trimmed by 3 bases and V by 4 bases; bases with no gene match: 10. The CDR3 consists of 16 residues. Germline V gene data show CDR1 as SGHAT and CDR2 as FQNNGV. The CDR3 coding sequence is TGTGCCAGCAGCTCTTGGGCGGGACTAGCCTTCTACGAGCAGTACTTC. Amino acid sequence: CASSSWAGLAFYEQYF.

This chain links TRBV5-1 with TRBJ1-1; D call uncertain. V lost 5 bases and J lost 5, with 10 bases in between. The length of the CDR3 is 12 residues. The germline V gene has CDR1 SGHRS and CDR2 YFSETQ. Here the CDR3 DNA reads TGCGCCAGCAGTATGGCGGGAACTGAAGCTTTCTTT. Protein product: CASSMAGTEAFF.

The V call is TRBV5-6, the J call TRBJ2-7; weak D call: TRBD1 (6 bases). V lost 6 bases and J 0 bases, leaving 16 bases between the germline ends. Germline V gene sequence: CDR1 SGHDT, CDR2 YYEEEE. This CDR3 has 15 residues. The DNA for the CDR3 is TGTGCCAGCACCCTGAGACAGGATTTCTCCTACGAGCAGTACTTC. This codes for CASTLRQDFSYEQYF.

V usage is TRBV29-1 and J usage is TRBJ1-4, with a weak D call TRBD1 (6 bases). Germline V gene data show CDR1 as SQVTM and CDR2 as ANQGSEA. The CDR3 is made up of 14 amino acids. The V and J ends lost 7 bases and 4 bases respectively, with 16 bases between them. The CDR3 loop is CSGSYGQLNEKLFF. CDR3 nucleotides: TGCAGCGGCAGTTATGGACAGCTTAATGAAAAACTGTTTTTT.

This sequence joins TRBV30 and TRBJ2-5; possible D gene TRBD1, 6 bases. Trimming stripped 4 bases from V and 5 bases from J, with 11 bases between. CDR3 size: 12 residues. Germline V gene sequence: CDR1 GTSNPN, CDR2 SVGIG (reference sequence). The CDR3: CAWKQGGETQYF. Here the CDR3 DNA reads TGTGCCTGGAAACAGGGTGGGGAGACCCAGTACTTC.

The chain couples TRBV27 to TRBJ2-3; TRBD1 might be the D (6 bases). This CDR3 is 13 amino acids long. The V end was cut by 5 bases, the J end by 10 bases, with 16 bases between. Looked up from germline, CDR1 is MNHEY and CDR2 is SMNVEV (reference sequence). The CDR3 reads CASSLRQDLAQYF. The CDR3 DNA is TGTGCCAGCAGTCTCCGACAGGATTTGGCGCAGTATTTT.

This clone has only one observation. J is TRBJ1-1 and V is TRBV4-1, with D tentatively TRBD1 (5 bases). Trimming removed 6 bases from V and 4 bases from J, with 12 bases in between. Germline V gene sequence: CDR1 MGHRA, CDR2 YSYEKL. The CDR3 is 13 amino acids. CDR3 coding DNA: TGCGCCAGCAGGTTCAGGGTGGGCACTGAAGCTTTCTTT. Amino acids: CASRFRVGTEAFF.

The chain couples TRBV7-9 to TRBJ1-2; 7 bases fit TRBD1. CDR1 and CDR2 (germline): SEHNR, FQNEAQ (reference sequence). The CDR3 extends over 15 amino acids. V dropped 5 bases and J dropped 5; count of bases not matched to a gene: 11. CDR3 in DNA: TGTGCCAGCAGCCTCGGTCTCGGGACAGAATATGGCTACACCTTC. Protein product: CASSLGLGTEYGYTF. Full variable domain (rest looked up from reference TRBV7-9 and TRBJ1-2): DTGVSQNPRHKITKRGQNVTFRCDPISEHNRLYWYRQTLGQGPEFLTYFQNEAQLEKSRLLSDRFSAERPKGSFSTLEIQRTEQGDSAMYLCASSLGLGTEYGYTFGSGTRLTVV.

The V gene is TRBV4-2, the J gene TRBJ2-3; 11 nucleotides align to TRBD2. The V and J ends lost 0 bases and 2 bases, in that order; junction bases with no gene match: 1. Germline V gives CDR1 LGHNA, CDR2 YNFKEQ. This CDR3 spans 16 amino acids. The CDR3 region is CASSQDSGRATDTQYF. The CDR3 DNA follows: TGTGCCAGCAGCCAAGATAGCGGGAGGGCCACAGATACGCAGTATTTT.